This passage covers 30 T cell receptor beta chains from one sample sequenced in a study of cytomegalovirus exposure and HLA in healthy donors. PCR involved 60 Vbeta and 13 Jbeta primers. The method was immunoSEQ multiplex PCR; TCRdb's version includes in-frame clones alone and lacks a portion of them. The table lists 90,000 to 140,000 clones, more than 60% of them singletons. Sequencing used PBMCs. The receptor source for this set is a man between 25 and 39 years old in good health and CMV-seronegative.

This sequence joins TRBV9 and TRBJ2-5; 7 bases match TRBD1. Germline CDR1 reads SGDLS; CDR2 reads YYNGEE. J gave up 5 bases and V 4 bases, and 14 bases lay outside the gene matches. This CDR3 region has 16 residues. CDR3 in amino acids: CASSPPPGQKGETQYF. The CDR3 DNA sequence: TGTGCCAGCAGCCCCCCCCCGGGACAGAAAGGGGAGACCCAGTACTTC.

The rearrangement uses TRBV7-2 and TRBJ2-7; 10 nucleotides line up with TRBD1. This CDR3 is 15 amino acids long. Germline V CDR1 and CDR2: SGHTA, FQGNSA. J gave up 3 bases and V 3 bases, and 5 bases lay outside the gene matches. CDR3 amino acids: CASSFTGQGYYEQYF. The CDR3 DNA reads TGTGCCAGCAGCTTTACGGGACAGGGGTACTACGAGCAGTACTTC. The full variable domain, completed using reference TRBV7-2 and TRBJ2-7, is GAGVSQSPSNKVTEKGKDVELRCDPISGHTALYWYRQSLGQGLEFLIYFQGNSAPDKSGLPSDRFSAERTGGSVSTLTIQRTQQEDSAVYLCASSFTGQGYYEQYFGPGTRLTVT.

V usage is TRBV6-5 and J usage is TRBJ1-2; D is undetermined. The germline gives CDR1 MNHEY, CDR2 SVGAGI. Trimming removed 8 bases at V and 0 bases at J, with 10 bases between. The CDR3 length is 13 residues. DNA for the CDR3: TGTGCCAGCCGAGACATAGCTAACTATGGCTACACCTTC. As protein: CASRDIANYGYTF.

Here the CDR3 DNA reads TGTGCCAGCAGTCCGGGGACAGGCCGCGGCTACACCTTC. Its protein is CASSPGTGRGYTF. This chain joins TRBV28 and TRBJ1-2; 8 positions match TRBD1. V shed 5 bases and J 8 bases; nucleotides not matched to a gene: 7. The CDR3 runs 13 residues. Per the germline V gene, CDR1 is MDHEN and CDR2 is SYDVKM.

The chain links TRBV27 to TRBJ1-2; D perhaps matches TRBD1 (5 bases). The length of the CDR3 is 15 residues. Germline CDR1 is MNHEY and CDR2 is SMNVEV (reference sequence). V lost 0 bases, J lost 8 bases, and 16 bases lay in between. Here the CDR3 DNA reads TGTGCCAGCAGTTTATCTTGGCAGGGTTCGCTCGGCTACACCTTC. Translating gives CASSLSWQGSLGYTF.

This clone was counted only a few times. The V gene is TRBV7-2, the J gene TRBJ2-7; a possible D gene is TRBD2 (5 bases). Trimming left V 3 bases short and J 5 bases short, with 11 bases between. The CDR3 covers 13 residues. CDR1 and CDR2 (germline): SGHTA, FQGNSA. For the CDR3, the DNA is TGTGCCAGCAGCTTTAGAGGGTCAGACGAGCAGTACTTC. It is translated as CASSFRGSDEQYF.

This rearrangement joins TRBV7-9 to TRBJ1-1; D remains unclear. Germline loops: CDR1 SEHNR, CDR2 FQNEAQ (reference sequence). This CDR3 region has 12 residues. V was shortened by 2 bases and J by 7 bases, with 8 bases between the two germline ends. The CDR3 loop reads CASSLLTGEAFF. The DNA for the CDR3 is TGTGCCAGCAGCTTATTAACGGGTGAAGCTTTCTTT. The full variable domain, completed using reference TRBV7-9 and TRBJ1-1, is DTGVSQNPRHKITKRGQNVTFRCDPISEHNRLYWYRQTLGQGPEFLTYFQNEAQLEKSRLLSDRFSAERPKGSFSTLEIQRTEQGDSAMYLCASSLLTGEAFFGQGTRLTVV.

This clone was detected only once. The genes are TRBV30 and TRBJ1-3, with D unclear. Trimming pared 0 bases from V and 2 bases from J, leaving 8 bases between. The V gene's germline CDR1 is GTSNPN and CDR2 SVGIG (reference sequence). The CDR3 has 14 residues. CDR3 region: CAWSVKTTGNTIYF. The CDR3, as DNA: TGTGCCTGGAGTGTAAAAACAACTGGAAACACCATATATTTT.

The genes are TRBV9 and TRBJ1-1; 7 bases align to TRBD1. Per the germline V gene, CDR1 is SGDLS and CDR2 is YYNGEE. The V segment lost 0 bases and the J segment 5 bases; nucleotides outside the gene matches: 7. CDR3 size: 15 residues. The CDR3 sequence: CASSVGQGGKTEAFF. CDR3 sequence (DNA): TGTGCCAGCAGCGTAGGTCAAGGGGGCAAAACTGAAGCTTTCTTT.

The V gene is TRBV7-8, the J gene TRBJ1-2; possible D gene TRBD1, 5 bases. Germline V gives CDR1 SGHVS, CDR2 FQNEAQ. The germline V and J ends were trimmed by 5 bases and 4 bases, with 14 bases remaining between them. This CDR3 comprises 14 residues. The CDR3 spells CASSQGQSPYGYTF. The CDR3 coding sequence is TGTGCCAGCAGCCAGGGCCAGAGCCCCTATGGCTACACCTTC.

The genes are TRBV10-3 and TRBJ2-2; no clear D. The V and J ends lost 6 bases and 2 bases respectively, with 4 bases between them. Per the germline V gene, CDR1 is ENHRY and CDR2 is SYGVKD. The CDR3 is 12 amino acids. The CDR3, as DNA: TGTGCCATCAGCGGTAACACCGGGGAGCTGTTTTTT. This codes for CAISGNTGELFF.

V and J are TRBV10-3 and TRBJ1-1; 9 bases match TRBD1. The J segment lost 1 base and the V segment lost 2 bases, leaving 2 bases of the junction unmatched. CDR1 is ENHRY and CDR2 is SYGVKD in the germline V gene. The CDR3 extends over 15 amino acids. The CDR3 region has the DNA TGTGCCATCAGTGAGGCGGACAGGGGGAACACTGAAGCTTTCTTT. Translation: CAISEADRGNTEAFF.

This chain uses TRBV30 with TRBJ2-2, with D perhaps TRBD2 (5 bases). Germline-derived CDR1 and CDR2 are GTSNPN and SVGIG (reference sequence). Trimming took 2 bases from V and 7 from J, leaving 8 bases between them. The CDR3 contains 12 residues. The chain's CDR3 is CAWSRAVGELFF. The CDR3, as DNA: TGTGCCTGGAGTCGAGCGGTCGGGGAGCTGTTTTTT.

This clone appeared once. The J gene is TRBJ2-2, the V gene TRBV12-5; D unresolved. CDR3 length equals 12 residues. The V end was cut by 6 bases, the J end by 3 bases, with 5 bases between. CDR1 LGHNT and CDR2 FRNRAP come from the germline V gene. The CDR3 is CASGPDTGELFF. The CDR3 bases are TGTGCTAGTGGCCCCGACACCGGGGAGCTGTTTTTT.

The V call is TRBV7-9, the J call TRBJ1-1; D remains unclear. Trimming pared 4 bases from V and 2 bases from J, leaving 8 bases between. This CDR3 is built from 13 residues. Germline values: CDR1 SEHNR, CDR2 FQNEAQ (reference sequence). The CDR3 sequence is CASSSTSNTEAFF. The DNA for the CDR3 is TGTGCCAGCAGCTCGACTTCCAACACTGAAGCTTTCTTT.

The CDR3 sequence: CASSLDPGQGVDRGYTF. In DNA, the CDR3 is TGCGCCAGCAGCTTGGATCCGGGTCAGGGGGTGGATCGCGGCTACACCTTC. The chain joins TRBV5-1 to TRBJ1-2; the match to TRBD1 covers 7 bases. V was clipped by 0 bases and J by 8 bases; unmatched bases: 16. The CDR3 has 17 amino acids. Germline loops: CDR1 SGHRS, CDR2 YFSETQ.

This clone was seen a handful of times. CDR3 coding DNA: TGTGCCAGCAGCGAATTAGGACTAGCGGGAGCCAAAAACATTCAGTACTTC. It codes for CASSELGLAGAKNIQYF. The chain carries TRBV5-6 and TRBJ2-4; TRBD2 matches at 11 bases. CDR1 is SGHDT, CDR2 YYEEEE, per germline. V lost 4 bases and J lost 0; bases outside the gene matches: 6. The CDR3 has 17 amino acids.

The chain joins TRBV6-6 to TRBJ2-3, with 9 bases that match TRBD2. The germline CDR1 and CDR2 sequences are MNHNY and SVGAGI (reference sequence). After removal of 2 bases from V and 5 bases from J, the junction contained 8 bases not matched to a gene. The CDR3 loop spans 16 amino acids. In DNA form, the CDR3 reads TGTGCCAGCAGTTACGGGGGCGGGAGGGGTAAAGATACGCAGTATTTT. Translation: CASSYGGGRGKDTQYF.

J is TRBJ2-3 and V is TRBV29-1; 10 positions match TRBD2. V lost 8 bases to trimming and J lost 6 bases; unmatched junction nucleotides: 14. Germline CDR1 reads SQVTM; CDR2 reads ANQGSEA. The CDR3 is 15 residues long. The CDR3 DNA reads TGCAGCCTCGCCCGGACTAGCGGAGGAGACGATACGCAGTATTTT. It encodes CSLARTSGGDDTQYF.

This clone was seen once. Written as DNA, the CDR3 is TGTGCCAGTAGTATAGGGGACGGGAGTCAAAACATTCAGTACTTC. Translating it yields CASSIGDGSQNIQYF. This chain connects TRBV19 to TRBJ2-4; possibly TRBD2 for D (6 bases). The CDR3 sequence is 15 residues long. Germline CDR1 reads LNHDA; CDR2 reads SQIVND (reference sequence). Trimming stripped 1 base from V and 5 bases from J, with 12 bases between.

V usage is TRBV7-3 and J usage is TRBJ2-5; 9 positions agree with TRBD2. There are 15 residues in the CDR3. V trimming: 5 bases; J trimming: 5 bases; junction bases outside the gene matches: 9. Germline V gene data show CDR1 as SGHTA and CDR2 as FQGTGA. The CDR3 DNA is TGTGCCAGCAGCCCTGTAGCGGGAGAGGTTGAGACCCAGTACTTC. Translating it yields CASSPVAGEVETQYF.

This rearrangement joins TRBV27 to TRBJ2-3; 8 positions match TRBD1. The trim removed 8 bases at V and 2 bases at J, leaving 15 bases unmatched. The CDR3 spans 17 residues. Germline CDR1 reads MNHEY; CDR2 reads SMNVEV (reference sequence). The CDR3 DNA is TGTGCCAGCGCTAACTTCCCTTTGGGACAGGACACAGATACGCAGTATTTT. This encodes CASANFPLGQDTDTQYF.

The V gene is TRBV19, the J gene TRBJ2-2; a possible D gene is TRBD2 (5 bases). The CDR3 consists of 15 residues. Trimming took 10 bases from V and 4 from J, leaving 19 bases between them. From germline, CDR1 is LNHDA and CDR2 SQIVND (reference sequence). The CDR3 DNA is TGTGCCACCCGGGGAGTTAGTTCCGGCACCGGGGAGCTGTTTTTT. This gives the protein CATRGVSSGTGELFF.

CDR3 residues: CASSEAGKGASQYQPQHF. The CDR3 nucleotides are TGTGCCAGCAGTGAAGCTGGAAAGGGGGCATCTCAATATCAGCCCCAGCATTTT. V gene TRBV6-1 combines with J gene TRBJ1-5; 7 nucleotides align to TRBD1. CDR1 is MNHNS and CDR2 is SASEGT in the germline V gene. Unmatched junction bases numbered 13, after V lost 0 bases and J lost 5 bases. The CDR3 is 18 amino acids.

The rearrangement joins TRBV5-4 to TRBJ2-5; 8 bases are a match to TRBD1. With 4 bases clipped from V and 5 bases from J, the junction kept 7 bases outside the gene matches. In germline, CDR1 is SGHNT, CDR2 YYREEE (reference sequence). The length of the CDR3 is 14 residues. The CDR3 nucleotides are TGTGCCAGCAGCCGGGGACAGGTGCTGGAGACCCAGTACTTC. Translated: CASSRGQVLETQYF.

This chain uses TRBV29-1 with TRBJ1-1; 8 nucleotides line up with TRBD1. This CDR3 has 13 amino acids. V trimming: 6 bases; J trimming: 0 bases; junction bases outside the gene matches: 3. The germline gives CDR1 SQVTM, CDR2 ANQGSEA. CDR3 sequence reads: CSVDRGLNTEAFF. Here the CDR3 DNA reads TGCAGCGTCGACAGGGGATTGAACACTGAAGCTTTCTTT.

The J gene is TRBJ2-1, the V gene TRBV9, with TRBD2 matching over 10 bases. The CDR3 has 19 amino acids. Trimming cost V 0 bases and J 0 bases; bases outside gene matches: 9. Germline lookup yields CDR1 SGDLS and CDR2 YYNGEE. CDR3 loop: CASSVVAGGPPGSYNEQFF. CDR3 coding DNA: TGTGCCAGCAGCGTAGTAGCGGGGGGTCCCCCGGGCTCCTACAATGAGCAGTTCTTC.

CDR3 amino acids: CASSSREGAFF. DNA of the CDR3: TGTGCCAGCAGCTCCCGGGAGGGGGCTTTCTTT. This rearrangement joins TRBV4-2 to TRBJ1-1, with D maybe TRBD1 (5 bases). Germline CDR1 and CDR2: LGHNA and YNFKEQ. The CDR3 runs to 11 residues. V shed 5 bases and J shed 11 bases, with 12 bases lying between them.

This clone has just one count. The V and J genes are TRBV2 and TRBJ2-5; D not certain. The closer fit of TRBJ2-7 to the DNA end suggests the J call may be wrong. In germline, CDR1 is SNHLY, CDR2 FYNNEI. The CDR3 has 14 amino acids. CDR3 sequence: CASSDFPDSYEQYF. CDR3 bases: TGTGCCAGCAGTGATTTCCCGGACTCCTACGAGCAGTACTTC.

The V gene is TRBV9, the J gene TRBJ1-1, with TRBD1 identical over 8 bases. Looked up from germline, CDR1 is SGDLS and CDR2 is YYNGEE. The CDR3 length is 15 residues. V gave up 0 bases and J gave up 10 bases; unmatched junction bases: 11. CDR3 protein: CASSVGGGSGGRAFF. CDR3 DNA: TGTGCCAGCAGCGTAGGGGGTGGTTCAGGGGGCAGAGCTTTCTTT.